This T cell receptor (beta chain) was recovered during a study of blood T cell repertoires in COVID-19 (dated by TCRdb to 2020 to 2021). Background on the whole study: Samples from collaborators originated in the United States, Italy and Spain and spanned both the acute and convalescent phases of COVID-19. The prospective study material was composed of cDNA or gDNA derived from T cells, B-cell-depleted T cells, or PBMCs. A de-identified subject ID, COVID-19 status, age in years and sex were almost always included in the sample metadata. The repertoires were made available in a free public database intended to serve as a resource for research on the immune response to SARS-CoV-2. The dataset comprised deeply sampled blood TCRbeta repertoires from subjects exposed to, actively infected with, or recovered from COVID-19. Where available, HLA class I and class II types were taken from metadata supplied by the sample provider and were not determined by assay-based typing. Samples came from the ongoing ImmuneRACE study (first 160 participants) plus 1,254 subjects from 6 global collaborators.

What the research found in general, with its limitations: The quantity of clinical and demographic metadata differed by source and by participant and was supplied without curation.

At the junction V is shortened by 4 bases and J by 0 bases, with 6 bases in between. CDR1 and CDR2 (LGHNA, YNFKEQ) derive from the germline V gene. There are 13 amino acids in the CDR3, from cysteine to phenylalanine inclusive. The sequence is cut down to CDR3 DNA, 39 bases in frame from base 1. At one collaborating source in Seattle, patients were enrolled during active infection and were followed longitudinally through the course of disease. Whole blood was collected in K2EDTA tubes by collaborating institutions according to the institutions' own protocols. For TCRbeta analysis, collaborators shipped samples in one of three forms: frozen whole blood, isolated PBMCs, or DNA extracted from either of those sample types. This clone was seen just once. This receptor's antigen is unknown. Nothing much larger sits one base from this clone, and base qualities are not available. The immunoSEQ Assay, a bias-controlled multiplex PCR, was used to amplify TCRbeta CDR3 regions from genomic DNA. Per the original workflow: Nucleated cell counts per sample were estimated from amplification of reference gene primers within the assay. Sequence reads were collapsed and filtered to measure the absolute abundance of every unique TCRbeta CDR3 rearrangement. For each sample, productive Simpson clonality was calculated as the square root of Simpson's diversity index over productive rearrangements. The table comes from immuneACCESS by way of TCRdb, which keeps in-frame sequences with V and J called. Part of the clones is missing from these tables; in studies checked, under half for an unresolved V gene and the rest for unknown reasons. D and trimming were read from the DNA, whereas the V and J calls and clone size are those reported in that table. In all, the sample holds some 400,000 clones, and around 87% of those were seen once. The ten largest clonotypes hold 2.3% of the sample.

Material: peripheral blood. The chain joins TRBV4-2 to TRBJ1-1, with the identity of the D gene unclear. This clonotype was sampled from an older woman with COVID-19, enrolled during active disease. The DNA is TGTGCCAGCAGCCCTCCTTTGAACACTGAAGCTTTCTTT. Its protein product is CASSPPLNTEAFF.